These 25 T cell receptor beta chains were all obtained from the same sample, sequenced in a study of breast tumors, draining lymph nodes, adjacent tissues. From the multiplex PCR reads, TCRdb called clonotypes with MiXCR, one entry per CDR3 protein. The data show about 16,000 distinct CDR3 sequences, just under 45% seen once. Sequenced material: tumor-adjacent breast tissue. The receptors derive from a female donor with breast cancer. Some clones in this sample may be carry-over from other donors' samples.

As for this clonotype: The missing conserved phenylalanine or tryptophan at the end of this CDR3 makes a read error likely. The chain couples TRBV28 to TRBJ1-5, with D perhaps TRBD1 (6 bases). The V and J ends lost 6 bases and 1 base respectively, with 16 bases between them. Germline CDR1 MDHEN, CDR2 SYDVKM. The length of the CDR3 is 16 residues. The CDR3 bases are TGTGCCAGCAGAACCTACAGGGAGGGAAGCAATCAGCCCCAGCATCCT. Its translation is CASRTYREGSNQPQHP.

Concerning this clonotype: The DNA is omitted, as the CDR3 cannot be located on it reliably, and the CDR3 follows TCRdb's listing. V and J are TRBV11-1 and TRBJ2-7; the table's D call of TRBD1 was not tested on the DNA. The CDR3 is 21 amino acids in total, end residues counted. CDR1 SGHAT and CDR2 FQDESV come from the germline V gene (reference sequence). The CDR3 is CASSFYICSAMTGESSYEQYF.

The chain links TRBV15 to TRBJ2-3, with TRBD2 matching over 11 bases. V shed 1 base, J shed 0 bases, and the junction held 0 bases outside the gene matches. This CDR3 is built from 16 residues. Germline CDR1 reads LNHNV; CDR2 reads YYDKDF (reference sequence). The CDR3 region is CATSRGTSGSTDTQYF. For the CDR3, the DNA is TGTGCCACCAGCAGAGGGACTAGCGGGAGCACAGATACGCAGTATTTT.

Relative to its sample, this clonotype is medium-sized. The V and J genes are TRBV2 and TRBJ1-2, with D hard to call. Germline V CDR1 and CDR2: SNHLY, FYNNEI. V was cut by 6 bases and J by 5 bases, with 16 bases left in between. The CDR3 runs 14 residues. CDR3 residues: CASRPGRTPYGYTF. Written as DNA, the CDR3 is TGTGCCAGCAGACCTGGACGCACGCCATATGGCTACACCTTC.

Worth noting for this clonotype: One junction end does not reproduce the germline sequence, and a read error may be involved. The chain joins TRBV29-1 to TRBJ2-1; possibly TRBD1 for D (6 bases). The CDR3 is made up of 14 amino acids. The V gene's germline CDR1 is SQVTM and CDR2 ANQGSEA. The CDR3 loop is CGVKQGRGYNEQFF. The CDR3 DNA reads TGCGGCGTCAAACAGGGAAGGGGGTACAATGAGCAGTTCTTC.

The table lists this clonotype with many counts. The rearrangement uses TRBV5-6 and TRBJ1-4; D remains unclear. The CDR3 has 14 residues. The V end lost 1 base, the J end lost 2 bases, and 6 bases lay between the germline ends. From germline, CDR1 is SGHDT and CDR2 YYEEEE. In DNA form, the CDR3 reads TGTGCCAGCAGCTTGTTTCAGACTAATGAAAAACTGTTTTTT. It yields the protein CASSLFQTNEKLFF. Looking up the rest from reference TRBV5-6 and TRBJ1-4 gives the full variable domain: DAGVTQSPTHLIKTRGQQVTLRCSPKSGHDTVSWYQQALGQGPQFIFQYYEEEERQRGNFPDRFSGHQFPNYSSELNVNALLLGDSALYLCASSLFQTNEKLFFGSGTQLSVL.

The chain links TRBV6-2 or TRBV6-3 to TRBJ2-1; 12 bases are a match to TRBD1. The CDR3 loop spans 14 amino acids. Germline CDR1 and CDR2: MNHEY and SVGEGT. V was clipped by 6 bases and J by 10 bases; unmatched bases: 7. The CDR3 DNA sequence: TGTGCCAGCAGACGGGGACAGGGGGCTGAGGAGCAGTTCTTC. This sequence encodes CASRRGQGAEEQFF.

This clonotype was counted many times. CDR3 loop: CASSHLSTSGSNEQYF. The CDR3 nucleotides read TGTGCCAGCAGTCACCTTTCCACTAGCGGGAGCAACGAGCAGTACTTC. The chain uses TRBV6-5 and TRBJ2-7; 11 nucleotides match TRBD2. The CDR3 contains 16 residues. Per germline, CDR1 MNHEY and CDR2 SVGAGI. The trim removed 5 bases at V and 5 bases at J, leaving 11 bases unmatched.

J is TRBJ2-1 and V is TRBV4-1; D gene uncertain. The CDR3 has 17 residues. CDR1 MGHRA and CDR2 YSYEKL come from the germline V gene. V was clipped by 6 bases and J by 8 bases, with 26 bases between them. DNA for the CDR3: TGCGCCAGCAGTCAATCCGGGTCCTGGATGGGTCGCGATGAGCAGTTCTTC. Its translation is CASSQSGSWMGRDEQFF.

This clonotype appeared many times. This sequence joins TRBV5-1 and TRBJ2-1; maybe TRBD2 (6 bases). Trimming left V 4 bases short and J 6 bases short, with 17 bases between. The CDR3 length is 15 residues. Germline loops: CDR1 SGHRS, CDR2 YFSETQ. The CDR3 bases are TGCGCCAGCAGCCAACGACTAGAATACGGCAATGAGCAGTTCTTC. Translated: CASSQRLEYGNEQFF. The variable domain in full, completed from reference TRBV5-1 and TRBJ2-1, reads KAGVTQTPRYLIKTRGQQVTLSCSPISGHRSVSWYQQTPGQGLQFLFEYFSETQRNKGNFPGRFSGRQFSNSRSEMNVSTLELGDSALYLCASSQRLEYGNEQFFGPGTRLTVL.

In its sample, this clonotype is medium-sized. The V and J genes are TRBV7-9 and TRBJ2-3; perhaps TRBD2 as D (7 bases). Germline lookup yields CDR1 SEHNR and CDR2 FQNEAQ (reference sequence). Trimming pared 1 base from V and 3 bases from J, leaving 14 bases between. CDR3 length: 16 residues. CDR3 sequence reads: CASSLVGGAGTDTQYF. As DNA, the CDR3 is TGTGCCAGCAGCTTAGTAGGGGGGGCTGGAACAGATACGCAGTATTTT.

This clonotype is labeled as medium-sized (0.01 to 0.1%). Here the CDR3 DNA reads TGCAGTGCTAGAGAGTTGCAGGGAGGCACCTACGAGCAGTACTTC. Encoded protein: CSARELQGGTYEQYF. The rearrangement uses TRBV20-1 and TRBJ2-7; TRBD2 is a possible D gene (6 bases). V dropped 0 bases and J dropped 2 bases, with 14 bases sitting between them. The CDR3 has 15 residues. Germline lookup yields CDR1 DFQATT and CDR2 SNEGSKA (reference sequence).

The chain recombines TRBV7-2 with TRBJ2-3, with 7 bases lining up with TRBD2. From germline, CDR1 is SGHTA and CDR2 FQGNSA. With 5 bases clipped from V and 1 base from J, the junction kept 3 bases outside the gene matches. The CDR3 length is 14 residues. CDR3 DNA sequence: TGTGCCAGCAGCAGCGGGACCGGCACAGATACGCAGTATTTT. Translating gives CASSSGTGTDTQYF.

By proportion, this clonotype is medium-sized (0.01 to 0.1%). This chain connects TRBV7-9 to TRBJ1-6; D is unresolved. The CDR3 totals 14 residues. Trimming removed 5 bases at V and 9 bases at J, with 14 bases between. The V gene's germline CDR1 is SEHNR and CDR2 FQNEAQ (reference sequence). The chain's CDR3 is CASSRDSDPSPLHF. In nucleotides, the CDR3 is TGTGCCAGCAGCCGAGACTCGGACCCTTCACCCCTCCACTTT.

By its share, this clonotype is medium-sized. This rearrangement joins TRBV2 to TRBJ2-7, with D possibly called TRBD1 or TRBD2 (6 bases each). This CDR3 region has 12 residues. Trimming pared 10 bases from V and 6 bases from J, leaving 16 bases between. Germline V gives CDR1 SNHLY, CDR2 FYNNEI. CDR3 DNA sequence: TGTGCCACCGCTATAGAGGGGGGCGAGCAGTACTTC. The encoded protein is CATAIEGGEQYF.

This clonotype was seen many times. The chain is built from TRBV7-9 and TRBJ2-7; TRBD2 aligns across 11 bases. The CDR3 totals 14 residues. The V gene end was trimmed by 5 bases and the J gene end by 3 bases; junction bases not matched to a gene: 3. Germline CDR1 reads SEHNR; CDR2 reads FQNEAQ (reference sequence). CDR3: CASSEGLAGYEQYF. The CDR3 DNA reads TGTGCCAGCAGCGAAGGACTAGCGGGCTACGAGCAGTACTTC.

By its share, this clonotype is medium-sized. The chain carries TRBV11-2 and TRBJ2-7, with 11 bases that match TRBD2. Germline V gene data show CDR1 as SGHAT and CDR2 as FQNNGV. CDR3 length: 15 residues. Losses at the gene ends were 6 bases for V and 3 bases for J; bases not matched to a gene: 7. CDR3 residues: CASSTALAGGYEQYF. For the CDR3, the DNA is TGTGCCAGCAGTACCGCCCTAGCGGGAGGCTACGAGCAGTACTTC.

The rearrangement uses TRBV12-3 or TRBV12-4 and TRBJ2-7; unclear D gene. The CDR3 extends over 14 amino acids. V dropped 5 bases and J dropped 2 bases, with 13 bases sitting between them. CDR3 residues: CASSHPGTPYEQYF. DNA for the CDR3: TGTGCCAGCAGTCATCCGGGCACACCCTACGAGCAGTACTTC.

This clonotype was counted only a few times. CDR3 in amino acids: CASIGRSGNTIYF. In nucleotides, the CDR3 is TGTGCCAGCATAGGGCGCTCTGGAAACACCATATATTTT. The rearrangement links TRBV2 to TRBJ1-3; no reliable D call. Trimming left V 7 bases short and J 0 bases short, with 7 bases between. Germline CDR1 reads SNHLY; CDR2 reads FYNNEI. The CDR3 loop spans 13 amino acids.

The chain carries TRBV10-2 and TRBJ2-7, with 9 bases lining up with TRBD1. The CDR3 is made up of 14 amino acids. CDR1 WSHSY and CDR2 SAAADI come from the germline V gene. Trimming removed 8 bases from V and 6 bases from J; junction bases left unmatched: 11. CDR3 region: CASSFTGTGFEQYF. The DNA of the CDR3 is TGCGCCAGCTCATTTACCGGGACAGGGTTCGAGCAGTACTTC.

This clonotype was seen ten or more times. The rearrangement links TRBV6-5 to TRBJ2-5, with D maybe TRBD1 (6 bases). Germline V gene sequence: CDR1 MNHEY, CDR2 SVGAGI. V was trimmed by 7 bases and J by 1 base, leaving 19 bases between them. The CDR3 is 16 residues long. This CDR3 is CASNRDTTRSQETQYF. The CDR3 nucleotides are TGTGCCAGCAATCGGGACACGACGAGATCCCAAGAGACCCAGTACTTC.

The CDR3 loop reads CASSLHDQGETQYF. CDR3 coding DNA: TGTGCCAGCAGTCTACACGACCAGGGGGAGACCCAGTACTTC. This rearrangement joins TRBV12-3 or TRBV12-4 to TRBJ2-5, with a weak D call TRBD1 (6 bases). CDR3 length equals 14 residues. V dropped 5 bases and J dropped 5 bases, with 15 bases sitting between them.

V is TRBV19 and J is TRBJ1-2; 7 bases align to TRBD1. This CDR3 has 14 amino acids. The germline V gene encodes CDR1 LNHDA and CDR2 SQIVND (reference sequence). V lost 7 bases, J lost 0 bases, and 5 bases stayed unmatched. CDR3 in amino acids: CASTPTGTNYGYTF. In DNA form, the CDR3 reads TGTGCCAGTACCCCGACAGGGACTAACTATGGCTACACCTTC.

The chain couples TRBV5-4 to TRBJ2-7; 9 bases are shared with TRBD1. CDR3 length: 14 residues. Germline lookup yields CDR1 SGHNT and CDR2 YYREEE (reference sequence). Trimming took 4 bases from V and 3 from J; bases not matched to a gene: 5. The CDR3 nucleotides are TGTGCCAGCAGCCCGGGGACAGGGATCTACGAGCAGTACTTC. Residues: CASSPGTGIYEQYF.

About this clonotype: The junction differs from germline at one of its ends, possibly a read error. The chain is built from TRBV4-1 and TRBJ1-4; TRBD1 agrees at 10 bases. CDR1 and CDR2 (germline): MGHRA, YSYEKL. This CDR3 is built from 15 residues. The CDR3 DNA follows: TGTGCCAGCAGCCAAGAGGGGACAGGGGCTGAAAAACCGCTTTTT. Amino acids: CASSQEGTGAEKPLF.